This T cell receptor (beta chain) derives from a study of control samples from healthy donors and cancer patients (TCRdb year 2020). Libraries were prepared through the immunoSEQ multiplex PCR assay. TCRdb obtained this table from immuneACCESS and retained in-frame rearrangements with V and J assigned. These tables miss some clones; where compared with another copy, unresolved V genes account for less than half of the shortfall, and the remainder is unexplained. The sample table holds some 70,000 clones, of which approximately 88% were seen once. Approximately 2.9% of the sample lies in the top ten. In its sample, this clone was seen once. Its antigen has not been determined. One base away there is no much larger clone; base qualities are not given. For CDR1 and CDR2, the germline V gene (reference sequence) lists SGHKS and YYEKEE. Inclusive of the bounding cysteine and phenylalanine, the CDR3 is 16 residues long. Only the CDR3 part of the read is kept: 48 bases, read in frame from the first base. From V the trimming removes 3 bases and from J it removes 3 bases, while the gene matches leave 4 bases of the junction unaccounted for.

What was sequenced was PBMCs. The V and J genes are TRBV5-5 and TRBJ2-3, with 13 bases aligning to TRBD2. This clonotype originated in a woman aged 50 to 65 with lung cancer. The nucleotide sequence reads TGTGCCAGCAGCTCACTAGCGGGGGGGTTTACAGATACGCAGTATTTT. This translates into CASSSLAGGFTDTQYF.